This entry lists 17 T cell receptor beta chains sequenced from one sample in a study of low-dose radiotherapy and immunotherapy resistance in tumors. TRAV- and TRBV-specific primers, spanning alpha and beta chains, primed first-strand cDNA. It was with a constant-region primer and a V-primer adapter that TCRs were amplified over around 19 PCR cycles. TCRdb fed the reads into MiXCR, producing one record per CDR3 protein. The table lists under 90,000 distinct CDR3 sequences, about 17% of them singletons. Stated time point: after trial treatment. Treatment defined: LDRT plus nivolumab, ipilimumab, low-dose cyclophosphamide and aspirin (RACIN trial). Sequences were derived from PBMCs, sampled after low-dose radiotherapy plus immunotherapy. These TCRs come from a male donor with prostate cancer.

This clonotype was seen ten or more times. The chain joins TRBV12-3 or TRBV12-4 to TRBJ2-1; 7 bases match TRBD2. The CDR3 has 14 amino acids. V was pared by 0 bases and J by 8 bases, with 4 bases of the junction left unmatched. The CDR3 loop is CASSLAGGPHEQFF. The CDR3 bases are TGTGCCAGCAGTTTAGCGGGAGGGCCACATGAGCAGTTCTTC.

With regard to this clonotype: A far more abundant clone sits one base away, making this likely a read error. This sequence joins TRBV28 and TRBJ2-5, with a possible D match to TRBD2 (6 bases). The CDR3 runs to 14 residues. The V and J ends lost 7 bases and 11 bases respectively, with 23 bases between them. The germline CDR1 and CDR2 sequences are MDHEN and SYDVKM. The DNA for the CDR3 is TGTGCCAGCAAAGGCGGGGATCAACGCAATGAGCAGTACTTC. It specifies CASKGGDQRNEQYF.

This clonotype has at least ten counts. The V and J genes are TRBV29-1 and TRBJ2-2; 8 positions agree with TRBD1. V shed 4 bases and J 0 bases; nucleotides not matched to a gene: 4. The germline gives CDR1 SQVTM, CDR2 ANQGSEA. The CDR3 spans 15 residues. DNA of the CDR3: TGCAGCGTTGGGGGGACAGGCTCGAACACCGGGGAGCTGTTTTTT. Its translation: CSVGGTGSNTGELFF.

At least ten counts were recorded for this clonotype. This sequence joins TRBV5-5 and TRBJ2-1; D unresolved. The CDR3 totals 14 residues. Germline V gene sequence: CDR1 SGHKS, CDR2 YYEKEE (reference sequence). V lost 6 bases, J lost 1 base, and 11 bases lay in between. The CDR3, as DNA: TGTGCCAGCACCCCCATTACGTCCTACAATGAGCAGTTCTTC. Residues: CASTPITSYNEQFF.

J is TRBJ2-6 and V is TRBV7-2; D gene uncertain. The CDR3 is 14 amino acids. CDR1 SGHTA and CDR2 FQGNSA come from the germline V gene. Trimming stripped 1 base from V and 2 bases from J, with 3 bases between. The CDR3 nucleotides are TGTGCCAGCAGCTTAGGGGCTGGGGCCAACGTCCTGACTTTC. It translates to CASSLGAGANVLTF.

This clonotype was detected once. With a far larger clone one base away, a read error is the likely cause. The rearrangement uses TRBV29-1 and TRBJ2-1; possibly TRBD2 for D (5 bases). CDR1 is SQVTM and CDR2 is ANQGSEA in the germline V gene. V lost 6 bases and J lost 13, with 16 bases in between. This CDR3 has 11 amino acids. CDR3 region: CSVGEVETQFF. DNA for the CDR3: TGCAGCGTGGGAGAAGTGGAGACCCAGTTCTTC.

This clonotype was counted ten times or more. The chain recombines TRBV28 with TRBJ1-2, with a weak D call TRBD1 (5 bases). The CDR3 consists of 14 residues. V lost 7 bases, J lost 2 bases, and 14 bases lay in between. Germline V gene data show CDR1 as MDHEN and CDR2 as SYDVKM. The CDR3 sequence is CASTPGTANYGYTF. CDR3 bases: TGTGCCAGCACCCCCGGGACCGCAAACTATGGCTACACCTTC.

This clonotype was counted ten times or more. The chain combines TRBV7-9 with TRBJ2-7; 12 positions match TRBD2. Germline CDR1 and CDR2: SEHNR and FQNEAQ (reference sequence). The CDR3 runs 15 residues. This CDR3 reads CVRATSGSGPHEQYF. The DNA for the CDR3 is TGTGTTAGAGCGACTAGCGGGAGCGGTCCCCACGAGCAGTACTTC. The complete variable domain, with remaining parts taken from reference TRBV7-9 and TRBJ2-7, reads DTGVSQNPRHKITKRGQNVTFRCDPISEHNRLYWYRQTLGQGPEFLTYFQNEAQLEKSRLLSDRFSAERPKGSFSTLEIQRTEQGDSAMYLCVRATSGSGPHEQYFGPGTRLTVT.

This clonotype is a singleton in its sample. V and J are TRBV20-1 and TRBJ1-2; 9 bases line up with TRBD1. This CDR3 has 13 amino acids. Germline-derived CDR1 and CDR2 are DFQATT and SNEGSKA (reference sequence). Trimming removed 4 bases from V and 5 bases from J; junction bases left unmatched: 5. For the CDR3, the DNA is TGCAGTGCTACCTCAGGGACAGGGTATGGCTACACCTTC. Amino acid sequence: CSATSGTGYGYTF.

This clonotype was found many times. Here the CDR3 DNA reads TGTGCCAGCAGTTTATCAATTTCTGGGTTGTACGAGCAGTACTTC. Encoded protein: CASSLSISGLYEQYF. The J gene is TRBJ2-7, the V gene TRBV27; no clear D gene. CDR3 length: 15 residues. The V end lost 0 bases, the J end lost 4 bases, and 13 bases lay between the germline ends. Germline V lookup: CDR1 MNHEY, CDR2 SMNVEV (reference sequence).

This clonotype was observed many times. The chain uses TRBV28 and TRBJ2-2; 8 positions agree with TRBD1. This CDR3 has 15 residues. With 5 bases clipped from V and 8 bases from J, the junction kept 10 bases outside the gene matches. CDR1 is MDHEN, CDR2 SYDVKM, per germline. CDR3 in amino acids: CASSPLDRVGGELFF. Written as DNA, the CDR3 is TGTGCCAGCAGTCCCCTGGACAGGGTTGGGGGGGAGCTGTTTTTT.

This clonotype showed up many times. The chain combines TRBV27 with TRBJ2-7; TRBD2 matches 15 bases. CDR1 is MNHEY and CDR2 is SMNVEV in the germline V gene (reference sequence). This CDR3 contains 17 residues. V gave up 4 bases and J gave up 1 base; unmatched junction bases: 5. CDR3 DNA: TGTGCCAGCAGTTCCCCCGGGACTAGCGGGAGGTCCTACGAGCAGTACTTC. This encodes CASSSPGTSGRSYEQYF.

In this sample, this clonotype turned up many times. The chain links TRBV7-6 to TRBJ2-1; D might be TRBD1 or TRBD2, each matching 5 bases. This CDR3 comprises 17 residues. Germline CDR1 SGHVS, CDR2 FNYEAQ. With 4 bases removed from V and 9 bases from J, the gap between germline ends came to 25 bases. For the CDR3, the DNA is TGTGCCAGCAGCTACCAAAGCTCCGGGACGGGGTTTATTGAGCAGTTCTTC. This sequence encodes CASSYQSSGTGFIEQFF.

This clonotype was detected many times. This chain links TRBV13 with TRBJ2-1, with TRBD1 matching 8 bases. CDR1 is PRHDT and CDR2 is FYEKMQ in the germline V gene (reference sequence). CDR3 length equals 18 residues. Unmatched junction bases numbered 10, after V lost 3 bases and J lost 0 bases. DNA for the CDR3: TGTGCCAGCAGCTTGACAGGGGACTCTTTAACCTCCTACAATGAGCAGTTCTTC. This translates into CASSLTGDSLTSYNEQFF.

This clonotype was seen more than once but under ten times. One end of the junction is discordant with germline, which a read error may explain. V gene TRBV9 combines with J gene TRBJ2-7, with D possibly being TRBD2 (5 bases). Germline CDR1 SGDLS, CDR2 YYNGEE. The CDR3 covers 12 residues. CDR3 residues: CASGMGGGLLNF. The CDR3 DNA follows: TGTGCCAGCGGGATGGGTGGCGGACTCCTAAACTTC.

This clonotype has a count of ten or more. The DNA for the CDR3 is TGTGCCAGCAATCTGCAGGGACCCTACAATGAGCAGTTCTTC. This codes for CASNLQGPYNEQFF. The chain joins TRBV28 to TRBJ2-1; the D gene could be TRBD1 or TRBD2 (5 bases each). CDR3 length equals 14 residues. V was cut by 7 bases and J by 2 bases, with 12 bases left in between. Germline values: CDR1 MDHEN, CDR2 SYDVKM.

This clonotype was detected ten times or more. The CDR3 protein is CASSLLGYSNQPQHF. DNA of the CDR3: TGTGCCAGCAGTTTATTGGGTTATAGCAATCAGCCCCAGCATTTT. The chain has TRBV27 and TRBJ1-5; D unclear. Germline CDR1 and CDR2: MNHEY and SMNVEV (reference sequence). The CDR3 spans 15 residues. V shed 1 base and J shed 0 bases, with 7 bases lying between them.